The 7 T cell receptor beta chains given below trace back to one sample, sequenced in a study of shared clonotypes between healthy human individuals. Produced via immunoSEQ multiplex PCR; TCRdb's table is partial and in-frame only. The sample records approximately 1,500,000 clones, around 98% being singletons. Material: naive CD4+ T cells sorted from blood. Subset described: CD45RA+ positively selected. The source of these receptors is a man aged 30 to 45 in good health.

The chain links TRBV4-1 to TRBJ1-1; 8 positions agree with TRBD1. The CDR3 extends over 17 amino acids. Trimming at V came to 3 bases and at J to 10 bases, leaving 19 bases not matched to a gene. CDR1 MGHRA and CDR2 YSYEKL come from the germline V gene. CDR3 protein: CASSQAPNQGASRRAFF. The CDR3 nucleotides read TGCGCCAGCAGCCAGGCCCCCAACCAGGGGGCGAGCCGGCGAGCTTTCTTT.

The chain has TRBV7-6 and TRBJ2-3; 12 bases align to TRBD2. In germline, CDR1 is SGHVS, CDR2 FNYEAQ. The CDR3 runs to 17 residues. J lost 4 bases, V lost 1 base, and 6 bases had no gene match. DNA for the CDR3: TGTGCCAGCAGCTTAGGGACTAGCGGGATTCGGGCAGATACGCAGTATTTT. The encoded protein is CASSLGTSGIRADTQYF.

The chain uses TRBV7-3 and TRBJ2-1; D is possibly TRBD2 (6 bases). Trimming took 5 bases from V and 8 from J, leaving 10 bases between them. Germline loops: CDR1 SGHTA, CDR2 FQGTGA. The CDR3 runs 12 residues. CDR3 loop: CASSPGLYEQFF. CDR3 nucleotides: TGTGCCAGCAGCCCGGGACTCTATGAGCAGTTCTTC.

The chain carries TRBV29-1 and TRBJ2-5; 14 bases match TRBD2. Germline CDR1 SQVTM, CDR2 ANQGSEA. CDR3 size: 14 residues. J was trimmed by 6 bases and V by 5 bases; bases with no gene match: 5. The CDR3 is CSVQGTSGGKTQYF. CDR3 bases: TGCAGCGTTCAAGGGACTAGCGGGGGAAAGACCCAGTACTTC.

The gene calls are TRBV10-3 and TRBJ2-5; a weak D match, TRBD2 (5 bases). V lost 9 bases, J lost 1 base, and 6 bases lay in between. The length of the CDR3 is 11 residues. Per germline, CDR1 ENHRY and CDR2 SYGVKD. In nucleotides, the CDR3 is TGTGCCATAGGACTCCAAGAGACCCAGTACTTC. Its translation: CAIGLQETQYF.

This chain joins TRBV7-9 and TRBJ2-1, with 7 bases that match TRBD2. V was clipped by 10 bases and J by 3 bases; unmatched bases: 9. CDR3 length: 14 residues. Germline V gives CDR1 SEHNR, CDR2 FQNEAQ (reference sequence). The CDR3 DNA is TGTGCCACCCTCCGGGGAGGGAGCTACAATGAGCAGTTCTTC. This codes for CATLRGGSYNEQFF.

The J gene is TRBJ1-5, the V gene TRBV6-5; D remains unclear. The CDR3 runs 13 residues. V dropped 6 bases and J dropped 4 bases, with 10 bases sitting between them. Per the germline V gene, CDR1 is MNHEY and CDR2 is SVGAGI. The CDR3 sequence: CASRQSGNQPQHF. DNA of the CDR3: TGTGCCAGCAGACAAAGCGGGAATCAGCCCCAGCATTTT.